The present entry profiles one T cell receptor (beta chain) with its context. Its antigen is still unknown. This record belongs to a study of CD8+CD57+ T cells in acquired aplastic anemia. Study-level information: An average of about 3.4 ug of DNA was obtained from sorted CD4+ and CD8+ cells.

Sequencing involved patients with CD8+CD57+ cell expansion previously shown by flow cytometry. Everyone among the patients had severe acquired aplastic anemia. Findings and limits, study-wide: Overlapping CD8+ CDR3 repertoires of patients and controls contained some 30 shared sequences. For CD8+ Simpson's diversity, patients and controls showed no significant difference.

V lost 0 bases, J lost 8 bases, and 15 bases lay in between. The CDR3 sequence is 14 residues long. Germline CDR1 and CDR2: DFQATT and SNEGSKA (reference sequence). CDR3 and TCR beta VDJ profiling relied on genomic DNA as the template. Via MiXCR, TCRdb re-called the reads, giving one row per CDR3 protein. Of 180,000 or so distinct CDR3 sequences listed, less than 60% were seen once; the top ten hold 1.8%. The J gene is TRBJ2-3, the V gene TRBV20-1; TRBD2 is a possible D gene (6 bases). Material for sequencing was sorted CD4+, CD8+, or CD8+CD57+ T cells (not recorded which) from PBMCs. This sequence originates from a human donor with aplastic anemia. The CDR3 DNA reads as TGCAGTGCTAGAGACCCGGGGGACTTCGGTACGCAGTATTTT. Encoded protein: CSARDPGDFGTQYF.